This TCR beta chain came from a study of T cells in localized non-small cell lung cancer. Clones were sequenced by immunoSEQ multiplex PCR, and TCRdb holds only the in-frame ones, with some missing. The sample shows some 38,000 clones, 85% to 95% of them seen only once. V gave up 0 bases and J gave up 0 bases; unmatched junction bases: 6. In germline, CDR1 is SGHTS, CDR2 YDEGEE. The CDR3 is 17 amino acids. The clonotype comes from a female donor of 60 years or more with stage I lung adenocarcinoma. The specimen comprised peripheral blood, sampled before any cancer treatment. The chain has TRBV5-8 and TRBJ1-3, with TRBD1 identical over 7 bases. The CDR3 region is CASSLVGQTHSGNTIYF. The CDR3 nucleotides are TGTGCCAGCAGCTTGGTGGGACAGACCCACTCTGGAAACACCATATATTTT. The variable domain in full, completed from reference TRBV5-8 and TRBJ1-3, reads EAGVTQSPTHLIKTRGQQATLRCSPISGHTSVYWYQQALGLGLQFLLWYDEGEERNRGNFPPRFSGRQFPNYSSELNVNALELEDSALYLCASSLVGQTHSGNTIYFGEGSWLTVV.